A single sample gave rise to the 7 T cell receptor beta chains below, sequenced in a study of blood T cell repertoires in COVID-19. TCRdb's table, derived via immunoSEQ multiplex PCR, lists solely in-frame clones and lacks some. This sample carries 130,000 to 150,000 clones, around 89% of them seen once, and the ten largest clones take 13%. The sequenced sample was peripheral blood. The receptors here all came from a man aged 18 to 35 with COVID-19, enrolled during active disease.

Regarding this clone: Other DNA sequences from this sample encode an identical CDR3 as well. This chain uses TRBV28 with TRBJ2-7; tentatively, D is TRBD1 (6 bases). V lost 3 bases and J 1 base, leaving 7 bases between the germline ends. From germline, CDR1 is MDHEN and CDR2 SYDVKM. The CDR3 totals 13 residues. CDR3 nucleotides: TGTGCCAGCAGTTTGCAGGGGTCCTACGAGCAGTACTTC. It yields the protein CASSLQGSYEQYF.

The CDR3 nucleotides read TGTGCCAGCAGCTTAAGGACTAGCGGGATCTTTTTAGATGAGCAGTTCTTC. This encodes CASSLRTSGIFLDEQFF. The rearrangement uses TRBV9 and TRBJ2-1; 12 bases map to TRBD2. The CDR3 contains 17 residues. The J segment lost 8 bases and the V segment lost 4 bases, leaving 13 bases of the junction unmatched. Germline CDR1 is SGDLS and CDR2 is YYNGEE.

The rearrangement joins TRBV15 to TRBJ2-5; 7 bases are shared with TRBD1. This CDR3 region has 14 residues. J lost 5 bases, V lost 4 bases, and 7 bases had no gene match. CDR1 is LNHNV, CDR2 YYDKDF, per germline (reference sequence). The CDR3: CATSTQGLGETQYF. The CDR3 DNA sequence: TGTGCCACCAGCACACAGGGGCTAGGGGAGACCCAGTACTTC.

The rearrangement joins TRBV30 to TRBJ1-1; D unclear. V dropped 4 bases and J dropped 7 bases, with 16 bases sitting between them. The length of the CDR3 is 13 residues. Germline-derived CDR1 and CDR2 are GTSNPN and SVGIG (reference sequence). As DNA, the CDR3 is TGTGCCTGGATTCGTTCTTCGGGTGGTGAAGCTTTCTTT. This codes for CAWIRSSGGEAFF.

This clone has a handful of counts. J is TRBJ2-7 and V is TRBV29-1, with D perhaps TRBD2 (5 bases). Per germline, CDR1 SQVTM and CDR2 ANQGSEA. This CDR3 has 12 residues. V lost 0 bases and J 6 bases, leaving 9 bases between the germline ends. The CDR3 DNA sequence: TGCAGCGTTGAAGATCGGGGAACCGAGCAGTACTTC. This encodes CSVEDRGTEQYF.

V is TRBV30 and J is TRBJ2-7; a possible D gene is TRBD2 (6 bases). The CDR3 has 14 residues. CDR1 is GTSNPN, CDR2 SVGIG, per germline (reference sequence). V was trimmed by 3 bases and J by 0 bases, leaving 12 bases between them. The chain's CDR3 is CAWREVGGSYEQYF. CDR3 nucleotides: TGTGCCTGGAGGGAGGTGGGGGGCTCCTACGAGCAGTACTTC.

This sequence joins TRBV6-6 and TRBJ2-1; 8 positions match TRBD2. CDR3 size: 15 residues. The V gene end was trimmed by 2 bases and the J gene end by 3 bases; junction bases not matched to a gene: 3. CDR1 and CDR2 (germline): MNHNY, SVGAGI (reference sequence). The CDR3 sequence: CASSYGLAVYNEQFF. The CDR3 bases are TGTGCCAGCAGTTACGGACTAGCCGTCTACAATGAGCAGTTCTTC.